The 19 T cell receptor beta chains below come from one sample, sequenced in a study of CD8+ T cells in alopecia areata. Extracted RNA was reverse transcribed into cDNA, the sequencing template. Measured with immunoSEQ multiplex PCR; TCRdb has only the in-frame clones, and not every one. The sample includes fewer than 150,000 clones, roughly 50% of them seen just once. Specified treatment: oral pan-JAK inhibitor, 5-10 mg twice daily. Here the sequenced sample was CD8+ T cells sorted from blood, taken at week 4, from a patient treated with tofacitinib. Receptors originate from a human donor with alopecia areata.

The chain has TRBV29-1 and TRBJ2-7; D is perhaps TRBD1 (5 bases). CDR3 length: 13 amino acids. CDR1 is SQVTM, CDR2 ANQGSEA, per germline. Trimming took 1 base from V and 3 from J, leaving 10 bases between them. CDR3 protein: CSVEGSGYYEQYF. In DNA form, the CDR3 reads TGCAGCGTTGAAGGGTCAGGGTACTACGAGCAGTACTTC.

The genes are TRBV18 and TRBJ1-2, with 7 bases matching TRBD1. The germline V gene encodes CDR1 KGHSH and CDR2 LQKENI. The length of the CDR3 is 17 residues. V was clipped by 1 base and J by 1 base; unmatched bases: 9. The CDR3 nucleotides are TGTGCCAGCTCACCACGCCCCAACAGGGGTAGTAACTATGGCTACACCTTC. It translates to CASSPRPNRGSNYGYTF.

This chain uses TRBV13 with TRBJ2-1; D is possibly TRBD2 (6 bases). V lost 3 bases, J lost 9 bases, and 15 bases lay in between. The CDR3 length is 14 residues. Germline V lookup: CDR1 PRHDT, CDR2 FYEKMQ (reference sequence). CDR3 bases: TGTGCCAGCAGCTTGGGCGGGGAAAACGGTGAGCAGTTCTTC. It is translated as CASSLGGENGEQFF.

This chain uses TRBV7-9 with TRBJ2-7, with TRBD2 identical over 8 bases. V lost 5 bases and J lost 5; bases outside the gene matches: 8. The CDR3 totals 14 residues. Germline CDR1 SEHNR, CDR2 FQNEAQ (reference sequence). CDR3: CASSESAGADEQYF. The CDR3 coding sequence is TGTGCCAGCAGCGAATCAGCGGGGGCAGACGAGCAGTACTTC.

The CDR3 nucleotides are TGTGCCAGCAGCGTAGCGGGGGCTCACTCCTACGAGCAGTACTTC. Translating it yields CASSVAGAHSYEQYF. The chain carries TRBV9 and TRBJ2-7; D may correspond to TRBD1 or TRBD2 (6 bases each). This CDR3 spans 15 amino acids. Germline loops: CDR1 SGDLS, CDR2 YYNGEE. The germline V and J ends were trimmed by 0 bases and 0 bases, with 10 bases remaining between them.

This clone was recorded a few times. CDR3 DNA: TGCAGCGTTGAGAGGTTGGAGGGGGCTGGGGCCAACGTCCTGACTTTC. Its translation: CSVERLEGAGANVLTF. The rearrangement links TRBV29-1 to TRBJ2-6; possibly TRBD1 or TRBD2 for D (6 bases each). The V end lost 3 bases, the J end lost 2 bases, and 14 bases lay between the germline ends. The CDR3 extends over 16 amino acids. Germline V gene data show CDR1 as SQVTM and CDR2 as ANQGSEA.

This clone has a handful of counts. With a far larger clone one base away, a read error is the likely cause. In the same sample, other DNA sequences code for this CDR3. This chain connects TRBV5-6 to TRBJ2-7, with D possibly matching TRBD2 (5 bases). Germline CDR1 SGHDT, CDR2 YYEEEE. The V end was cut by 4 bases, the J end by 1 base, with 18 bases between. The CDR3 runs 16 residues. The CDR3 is CASSHSFGEASYEQYF. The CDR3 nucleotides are TGTGCCAGCAGCCATTCGTTCGGGGAAGCGTCCTACGAGCAGTACTTC. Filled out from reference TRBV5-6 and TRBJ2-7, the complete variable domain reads DAGVTQSPTHLIKTRGQQVTLRCSPKSGHDTVSWYQQALGQGPQFIFQYYEEEERQRGNFPDRFSGHQFPNYSSELNVNALLLGDSALYLCASSHSFGEASYEQYFGPGTRLTVT.

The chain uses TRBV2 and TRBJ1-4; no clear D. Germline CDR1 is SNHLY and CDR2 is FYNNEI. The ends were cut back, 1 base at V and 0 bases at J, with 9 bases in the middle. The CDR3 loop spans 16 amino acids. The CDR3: CASSEVEGATNEKLFF. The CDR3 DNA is TGTGCCAGCAGTGAAGTGGAGGGTGCAACTAATGAAAAACTGTTTTTT. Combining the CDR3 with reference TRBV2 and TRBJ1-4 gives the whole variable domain EPEVTQTPSHQVTQMGQEVILRCVPISNHLYFYWYRQILGQKVEFLVSFYNNEISEKSEIFDDQFSVERPDGSNFTLKIRSTKLEDSAMYFCASSEVEGATNEKLFFGSGTQLSVL.

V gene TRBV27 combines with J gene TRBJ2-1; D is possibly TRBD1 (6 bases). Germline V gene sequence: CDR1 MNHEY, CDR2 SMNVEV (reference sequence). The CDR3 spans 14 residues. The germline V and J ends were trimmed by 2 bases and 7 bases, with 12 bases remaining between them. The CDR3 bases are TGTGCCAGCAGTTTAATCCCAGGGGTAAATGAGCAGTTCTTC. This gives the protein CASSLIPGVNEQFF.

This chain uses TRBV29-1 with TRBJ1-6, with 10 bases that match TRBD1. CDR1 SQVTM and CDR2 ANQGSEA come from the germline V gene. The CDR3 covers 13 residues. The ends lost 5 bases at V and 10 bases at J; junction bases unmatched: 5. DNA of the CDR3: TGCAGCGTTCGGACAGGGGGGGGATCACCCCTCCACTTT. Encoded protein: CSVRTGGGSPLHF.

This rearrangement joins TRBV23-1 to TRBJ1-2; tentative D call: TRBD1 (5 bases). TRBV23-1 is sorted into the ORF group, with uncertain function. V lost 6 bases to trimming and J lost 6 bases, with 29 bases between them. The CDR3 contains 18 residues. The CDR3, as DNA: TGCGCCAGCAGCCTCTCTCAGGGACGAGCCTCTAAGGTCGATGGCTACACCTTC. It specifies CASSLSQGRASKVDGYTF.

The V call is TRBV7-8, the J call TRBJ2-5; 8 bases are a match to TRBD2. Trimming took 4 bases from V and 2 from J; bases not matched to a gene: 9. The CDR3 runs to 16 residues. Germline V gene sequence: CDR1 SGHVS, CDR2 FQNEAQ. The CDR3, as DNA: TGTGCCAGCAGCTCCTGGACTAGCCCCCCGCAAGAGACCCAGTACTTC. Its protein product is CASSSWTSPPQETQYF. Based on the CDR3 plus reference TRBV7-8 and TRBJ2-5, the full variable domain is GAGVSQSPRYKVAKRGQDVALRCDPISGHVSLFWYQQALGQGPEFLTYFQNEAQLDKSGLPSDRFFAERPEGSVSTLKIQRTQQEDSAVYLCASSSWTSPPQETQYFGPGTRLLVL.

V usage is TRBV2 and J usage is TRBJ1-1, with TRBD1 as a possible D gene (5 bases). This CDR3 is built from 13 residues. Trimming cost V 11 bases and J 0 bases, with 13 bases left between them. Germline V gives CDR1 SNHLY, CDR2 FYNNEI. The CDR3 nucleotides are TGTGCCTGTTGGGCAGGGATGAACACTGAAGCTTTCTTT. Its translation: CACWAGMNTEAFF.

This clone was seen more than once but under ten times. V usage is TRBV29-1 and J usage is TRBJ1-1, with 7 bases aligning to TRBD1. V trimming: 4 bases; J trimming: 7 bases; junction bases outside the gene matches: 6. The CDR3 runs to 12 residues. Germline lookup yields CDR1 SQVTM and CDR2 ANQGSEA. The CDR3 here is CSVVGQGGEAFF. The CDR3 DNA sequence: TGCAGCGTTGTCGGCCAGGGGGGTGAAGCTTTCTTT.

In DNA, the CDR3 is TGTGCCAGCAGTTACGGGACAATCTCACCCCTCCACTTT. It is translated as CASSYGTISPLHF. The chain carries TRBV6-5 and TRBJ1-6; D perhaps matches TRBD1 (6 bases). Per the germline V gene, CDR1 is MNHEY and CDR2 is SVGAGI. The CDR3 runs to 13 residues. Trimming stripped 2 bases from V and 10 bases from J, with 9 bases between.

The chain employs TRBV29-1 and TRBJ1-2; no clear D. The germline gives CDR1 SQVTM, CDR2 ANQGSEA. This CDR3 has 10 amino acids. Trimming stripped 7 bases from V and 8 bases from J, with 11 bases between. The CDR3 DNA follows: TGCAGCGCCTCTCCCCCGGGCTACACCTTC. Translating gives CSASPPGYTF. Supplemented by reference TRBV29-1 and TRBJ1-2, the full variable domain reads SAVISQKPSRDICQRGTSLTIQCQVDSQVTMMFWYRQQPGQSLTLIATANQGSEATYESGFVIDKFPISRPNLTFSTLTVSNMSPEDSSIYLCSASPPGYTFGSGTRLTVV.

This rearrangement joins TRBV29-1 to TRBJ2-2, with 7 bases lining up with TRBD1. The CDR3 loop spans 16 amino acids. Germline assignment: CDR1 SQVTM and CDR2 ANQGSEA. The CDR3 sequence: CTVLLGQSLGTGELFF. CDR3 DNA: TGCACCGTCCTCTTGGGACAGTCTCTCGGAACCGGGGAGCTGTTTTTT.

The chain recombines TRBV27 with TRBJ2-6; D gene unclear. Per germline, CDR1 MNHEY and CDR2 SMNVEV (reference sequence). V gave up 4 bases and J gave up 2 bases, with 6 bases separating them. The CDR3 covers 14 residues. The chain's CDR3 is CASSSVTGANVLTF. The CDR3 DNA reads TGTGCCAGCAGTTCCGTAACTGGGGCCAACGTCCTGACTTTC.

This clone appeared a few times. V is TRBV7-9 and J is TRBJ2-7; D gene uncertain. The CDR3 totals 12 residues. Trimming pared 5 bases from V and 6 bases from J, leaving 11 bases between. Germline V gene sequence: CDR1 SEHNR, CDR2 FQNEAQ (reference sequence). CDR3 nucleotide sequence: TGTGCCAGCAGCCCTGGTCCACTCGAGCAGTACTTC. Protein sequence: CASSPGPLEQYF.